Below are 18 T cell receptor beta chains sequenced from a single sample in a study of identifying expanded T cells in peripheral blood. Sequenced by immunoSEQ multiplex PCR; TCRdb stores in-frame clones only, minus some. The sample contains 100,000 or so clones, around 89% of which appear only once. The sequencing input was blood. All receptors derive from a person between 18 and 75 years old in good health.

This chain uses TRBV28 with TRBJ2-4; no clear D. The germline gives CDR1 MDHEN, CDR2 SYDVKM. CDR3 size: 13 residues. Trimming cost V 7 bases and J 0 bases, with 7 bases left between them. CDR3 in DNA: TGTGCCAGCATAGGTGTAGCCAAAAACATTCAGTACTTC. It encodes CASIGVAKNIQYF.

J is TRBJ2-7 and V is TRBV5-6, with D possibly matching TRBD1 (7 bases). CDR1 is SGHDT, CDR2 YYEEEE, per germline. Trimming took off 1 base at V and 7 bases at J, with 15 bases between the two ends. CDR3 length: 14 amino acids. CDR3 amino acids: CASSLLEGAGEQYF. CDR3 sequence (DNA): TGTGCCAGCAGCTTGTTGGAGGGGGCGGGTGAGCAGTACTTC.

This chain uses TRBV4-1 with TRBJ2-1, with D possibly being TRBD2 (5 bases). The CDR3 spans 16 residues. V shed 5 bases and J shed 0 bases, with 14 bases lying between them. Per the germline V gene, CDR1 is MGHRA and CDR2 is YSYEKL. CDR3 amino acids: CASSSAGVNSYNEQFF. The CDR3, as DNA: TGCGCCAGCAGCTCGGCCGGGGTAAACTCCTACAATGAGCAGTTCTTC.

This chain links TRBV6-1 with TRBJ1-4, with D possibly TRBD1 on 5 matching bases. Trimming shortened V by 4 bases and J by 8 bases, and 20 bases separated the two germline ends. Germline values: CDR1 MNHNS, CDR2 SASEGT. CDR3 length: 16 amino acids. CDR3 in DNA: TGTGCCAGCAGTGGAGACGACAGATTCGGGACCGAAAAACTGTTTTTT. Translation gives CASSGDDRFGTEKLFF.

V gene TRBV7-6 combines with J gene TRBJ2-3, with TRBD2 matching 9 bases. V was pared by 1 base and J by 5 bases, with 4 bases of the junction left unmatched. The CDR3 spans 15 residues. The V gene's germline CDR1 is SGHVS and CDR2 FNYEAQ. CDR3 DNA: TGTGCCAGCAGCTTAGGCGGGGGGGCGGGAGATACGCAGTATTTT. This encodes CASSLGGGAGDTQYF.

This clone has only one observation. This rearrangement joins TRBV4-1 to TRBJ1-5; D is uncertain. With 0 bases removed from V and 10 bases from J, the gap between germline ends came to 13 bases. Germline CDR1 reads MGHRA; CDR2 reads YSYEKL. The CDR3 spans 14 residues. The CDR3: CASSQELLTVPQHF. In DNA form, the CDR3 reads TGCGCCAGCAGCCAAGAACTGTTGACCGTCCCCCAGCATTTT.

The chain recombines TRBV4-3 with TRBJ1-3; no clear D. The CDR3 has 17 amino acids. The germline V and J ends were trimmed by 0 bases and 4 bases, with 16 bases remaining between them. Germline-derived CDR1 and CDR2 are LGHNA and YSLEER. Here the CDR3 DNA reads TGCGCCAGCAGCCAAGATCGGGCTGGCCCTGCCGGAAACACCATATATTTT. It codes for CASSQDRAGPAGNTIYF.

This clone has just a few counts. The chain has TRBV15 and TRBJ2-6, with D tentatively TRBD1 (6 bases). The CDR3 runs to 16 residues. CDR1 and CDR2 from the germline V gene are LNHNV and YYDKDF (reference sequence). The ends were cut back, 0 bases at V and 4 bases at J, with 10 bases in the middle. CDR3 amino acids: CATSRDSGVGANVLTF. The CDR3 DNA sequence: TGTGCCACCAGCAGAGATTCAGGGGTCGGGGCCAACGTCCTGACTTTC.

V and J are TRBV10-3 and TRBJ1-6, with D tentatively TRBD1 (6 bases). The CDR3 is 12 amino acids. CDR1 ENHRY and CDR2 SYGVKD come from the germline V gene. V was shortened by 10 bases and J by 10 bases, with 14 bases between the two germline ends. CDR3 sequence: CATQSGASPLHF. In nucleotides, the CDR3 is TGTGCCACCCAATCGGGGGCCTCACCCCTCCACTTT.

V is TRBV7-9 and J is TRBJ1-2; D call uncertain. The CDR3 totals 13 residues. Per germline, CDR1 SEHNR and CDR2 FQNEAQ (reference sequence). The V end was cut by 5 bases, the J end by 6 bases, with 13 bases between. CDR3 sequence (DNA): TGTGCCAGCAGCCACATCCCGGTGAATGGCTACACCTTC. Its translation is CASSHIPVNGYTF.

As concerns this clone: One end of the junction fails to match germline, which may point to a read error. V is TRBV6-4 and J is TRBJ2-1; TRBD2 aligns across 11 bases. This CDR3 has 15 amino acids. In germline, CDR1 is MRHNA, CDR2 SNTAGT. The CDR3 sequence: CASSDSLAGVAALVF. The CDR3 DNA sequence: TGTGCCAGCAGTGACTCACTAGCGGGGGTCGCCGCGCTAGTCTTC.

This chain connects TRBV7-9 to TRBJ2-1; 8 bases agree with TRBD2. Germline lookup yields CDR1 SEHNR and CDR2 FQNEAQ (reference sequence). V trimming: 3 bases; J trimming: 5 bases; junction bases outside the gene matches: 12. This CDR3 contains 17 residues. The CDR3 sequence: CASSFALRAGGHNEQFF. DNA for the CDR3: TGTGCCAGCAGCTTTGCCCTTAGGGCGGGGGGCCACAATGAGCAGTTCTTC.

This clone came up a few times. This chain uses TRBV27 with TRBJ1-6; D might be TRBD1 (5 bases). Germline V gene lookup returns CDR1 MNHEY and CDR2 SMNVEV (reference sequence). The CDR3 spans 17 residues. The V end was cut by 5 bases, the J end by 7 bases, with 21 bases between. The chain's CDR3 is CASSDLGGGGLNSPLHF. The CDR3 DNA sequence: TGTGCCAGCAGTGACCTCGGCGGGGGGGGACTAAATTCACCCCTCCACTTT.

This chain's CDR3 is CAIRGTSGAPGNEQYF. For the CDR3, the DNA is TGTGCCATCAGAGGGACTAGCGGGGCCCCGGGGAACGAGCAGTACTTC. The genes are TRBV10-3 and TRBJ2-7, with TRBD2 matching over 13 bases. The CDR3 has 16 residues. CDR1 ENHRY and CDR2 SYGVKD come from the germline V gene. Trimming at V came to 6 bases and at J to 5 bases, leaving 10 bases not matched to a gene.

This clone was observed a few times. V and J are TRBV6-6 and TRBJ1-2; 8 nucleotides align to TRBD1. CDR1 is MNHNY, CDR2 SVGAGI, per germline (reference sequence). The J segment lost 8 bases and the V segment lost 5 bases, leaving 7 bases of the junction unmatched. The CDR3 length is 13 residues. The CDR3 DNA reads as TGTGCCAGCAGTCTCGGACAGGGCGGGGGCTACACCTTC. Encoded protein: CASSLGQGGGYTF.

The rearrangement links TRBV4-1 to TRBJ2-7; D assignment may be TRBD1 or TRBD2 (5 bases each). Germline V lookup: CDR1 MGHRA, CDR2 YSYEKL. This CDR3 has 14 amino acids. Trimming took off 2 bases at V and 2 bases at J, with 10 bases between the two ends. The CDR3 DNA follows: TGCGCCAGCAGCCAACCCGGGACGGCCTACGAGCAGTACTTC. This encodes CASSQPGTAYEQYF.

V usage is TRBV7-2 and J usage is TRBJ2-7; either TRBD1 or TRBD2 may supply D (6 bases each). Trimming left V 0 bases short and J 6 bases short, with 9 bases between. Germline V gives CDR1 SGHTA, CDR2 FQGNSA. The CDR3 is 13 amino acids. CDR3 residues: CASSLARGAEQYF. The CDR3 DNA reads TGTGCCAGCAGCTTAGCGAGGGGGGCCGAGCAGTACTTC. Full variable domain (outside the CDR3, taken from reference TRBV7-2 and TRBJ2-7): GAGVSQSPSNKVTEKGKDVELRCDPISGHTALYWYRQSLGQGLEFLIYFQGNSAPDKSGLPSDRFSAERTGGSVSTLTIQRTQQEDSAVYLCASSLARGAEQYFGPGTRLTVT.

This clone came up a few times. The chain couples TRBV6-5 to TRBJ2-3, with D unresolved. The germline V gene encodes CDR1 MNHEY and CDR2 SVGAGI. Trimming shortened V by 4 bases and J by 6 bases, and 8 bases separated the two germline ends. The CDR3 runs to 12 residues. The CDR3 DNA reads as TGTGCCAGCAGTTGGAATTCGGATACGCAGTATTTT. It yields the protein CASSWNSDTQYF.